A single sample is the source of the 21 T cell receptor beta chains below, sequenced in a study of shared clonotypes between healthy human individuals. The assay was immunoSEQ multiplex PCR, and TCRdb's table has in-frame clones only and misses some. The data contain 550,000 to 600,000 clones, roughly 98% of them singletons. Naive CD8 cells were CD45RO-negative, positively selected for CCR7, excluding terminally differentiated effector memory CD45RA+ cells. What was sequenced was naive CD8+ T cells sorted from blood. These TCRs come from a man aged 25 to 45 in good health.

This clone was seen only once. This chain joins TRBV6-5 and TRBJ2-7; 8 bases map to TRBD1. V was pared by 9 bases and J by 2 bases, with 6 bases of the junction left unmatched. This CDR3 has 13 amino acids. Germline V gene sequence: CDR1 MNHEY, CDR2 SVGAGI. In DNA, the CDR3 is TGTGCCAGTGGGGTGGACAGGGCCTACGAGCAGTACTTC. This codes for CASGVDRAYEQYF.

The chain recombines TRBV7-9 with TRBJ2-1; 10 bases are shared with TRBD2. There are 15 residues in the CDR3. Germline CDR1 SEHNR, CDR2 FQNEAQ (reference sequence). V trimming: 3 bases; J trimming: 10 bases; junction bases outside the gene matches: 9. CDR3 bases: TGTGCCAGCAGCTTGGCTAGCGGGAGTCCCAAGGAGCAGTTCTTC. Translation gives CASSLASGSPKEQFF.

The chain recombines TRBV28 with TRBJ2-5, with D perhaps TRBD2 (6 bases). V dropped 7 bases and J dropped 5 bases, with 17 bases sitting between them. The CDR3 covers 14 residues. Germline loops: CDR1 MDHEN, CDR2 SYDVKM. The CDR3 spells CASTWGGVGETQYF. CDR3 bases: TGTGCCAGCACGTGGGGCGGGGTGGGGGAGACCCAGTACTTC.

J is TRBJ2-5 and V is TRBV7-8; TRBD2 agrees at 8 bases. The CDR3 totals 15 residues. The V gene's germline CDR1 is SGHVS and CDR2 FQNEAQ. Germline trimming cut 5 bases from V and 2 bases from J; bases unmatched to any gene: 7. CDR3 bases: TGTGCCAGCAGCGACGAAGCGGGAGAGCAAGAGACCCAGTACTTC. Its translation: CASSDEAGEQETQYF.

The chain carries TRBV27 and TRBJ2-4; TRBD1 aligns across 7 bases. Trimming removed 6 bases from V and 6 bases from J; junction bases left unmatched: 8. The CDR3 totals 14 residues. Germline CDR1 MNHEY, CDR2 SMNVEV (reference sequence). The CDR3 reads CASSTRGRGNIQYF. As DNA, the CDR3 is TGTGCCAGCAGCACGAGGGGGCGCGGAAACATTCAGTACTTC.

The count of this clone is one. The V gene is TRBV7-9, the J gene TRBJ2-7, with a possible D match to TRBD1 (5 bases). The germline CDR1 and CDR2 sequences are SEHNR and FQNEAQ (reference sequence). The ends were cut back, 5 bases at V and 2 bases at J, with 10 bases in the middle. The CDR3 length is 13 residues. The CDR3 protein is CASSHEQAYEQYF. The CDR3 DNA sequence: TGTGCCAGCAGCCACGAACAGGCCTACGAGCAGTACTTC.

The chain employs TRBV11-3 and TRBJ1-5, with D possibly TRBD1 on 5 matching bases. The CDR3 has 18 amino acids. Germline CDR1 SGHNT, CDR2 YENEEA. V lost 1 base to trimming and J lost 0 bases, with 16 bases between them. CDR3: CASSLGGKGGYSNQPQHF. The CDR3 DNA reads as TGTGCCAGCAGCTTAGGGGGGAAGGGTGGTTATAGCAATCAGCCCCAGCATTTT.

This rearrangement joins TRBV4-3 to TRBJ2-7; 8 positions match TRBD1. Losses at the gene ends were 0 bases for V and 3 bases for J; bases not matched to a gene: 4. The germline gives CDR1 LGHNA, CDR2 YSLEER. The CDR3 covers 15 residues. CDR3 sequence (DNA): TGCGCCAGCAGCCAAGATCGCAGGGGGCTCTACGAGCAGTACTTC. Translated: CASSQDRRGLYEQYF.

The rearrangement joins TRBV2 to TRBJ2-7, with 7 bases fitting TRBD1. Germline lookup yields CDR1 SNHLY and CDR2 FYNNEI. The CDR3 is 15 amino acids. Trimming cost V 6 bases and J 2 bases; bases outside gene matches: 10. CDR3 sequence (DNA): TGTGCCAGCAGAGGCACCCGGGACAGTGCCTACGAGCAGTACTTC. Residues: CASRGTRDSAYEQYF.

The rearrangement uses TRBV18 and TRBJ2-1, with D unresolved. The CDR3 is 13 residues long. Germline CDR1 and CDR2: KGHSH and LQKENI. Trimming removed 0 bases at V and 5 bases at J, with 5 bases between. CDR3 in DNA: TGTGCCAGCTCACCACCGGACGACAATGAGCAGTTCTTC. This encodes CASSPPDDNEQFF. Drawing the rest from reference TRBV18 and TRBJ2-1, the complete variable domain is NAGVMQNPRHLVRRRGQEARLRCSPMKGHSHVYWYRQLPEEGLKFMVYLQKENIIDESGMPKERFSAEFPKEGPSILRIQQVVRGDSAAYFCASSPPDDNEQFFGPGTRLTVL.

The chain employs TRBV5-1 and TRBJ2-4; the D gene is possibly TRBD2 (6 bases). This CDR3 has 11 amino acids. Germline V lookup: CDR1 SGHRS, CDR2 YFSETQ. The CDR3 loop is CVRGGENIQYF. CDR3 sequence (DNA): TGCGTTAGGGGCGGGGAGAACATTCAGTACTTC.

This clone was observed a single time. The CDR3 protein is CASSSNILGHEKLFF. DNA for the CDR3: TGTGCCAGCAGCTCAAATATTCTGGGGCATGAAAAACTGTTTTTT. This chain joins TRBV7-6 and TRBJ1-4; D perhaps matches TRBD1 (5 bases). Germline CDR1 SGHVS, CDR2 FNYEAQ. This CDR3 contains 15 residues. V lost 4 bases to trimming and J lost 6 bases, with 15 bases between them.

The chain links TRBV7-9 to TRBJ2-2; the D call may be TRBD1 or TRBD2 (5 bases each). The CDR3 has 18 residues. CDR1 is SEHNR, CDR2 FQNEAQ, per germline (reference sequence). The ends were cut back, 7 bases at V and 1 base at J, with 22 bases in the middle. CDR3 in DNA: TGTGCCAGCATTTCTGGAGACGGGGCAGAACAGAACACCGGGGAGCTGTTTTTT. Translation gives CASISGDGAEQNTGELFF.

J is TRBJ2-3 and V is TRBV7-9, with 11 bases lining up with TRBD2. The CDR3 spans 16 residues. Germline CDR1 SEHNR, CDR2 FQNEAQ (reference sequence). With 7 bases clipped from V and 9 bases from J, the junction kept 15 bases outside the gene matches. This CDR3 is CASITPGTSGSGTQYF. Written as DNA, the CDR3 is TGTGCCAGCATCACCCCCGGGACTAGCGGCTCGGGAACGCAGTATTTT.

The chain uses TRBV6-6 and TRBJ1-2; the match to TRBD1 covers 9 bases. The germline gives CDR1 MNHNY, CDR2 SVGAGI (reference sequence). V shed 6 bases and J 4 bases; nucleotides not matched to a gene: 9. The CDR3 is made up of 15 amino acids. CDR3 amino acids: CASSLQGATSYGYTF. CDR3 in DNA: TGTGCCAGCAGCCTACAGGGGGCAACCTCCTATGGCTACACCTTC.

The rearrangement joins TRBV6-4 to TRBJ2-7; D may correspond to TRBD1 or TRBD2 (5 bases each). Germline assignment: CDR1 MRHNA and CDR2 SNTAGT. The CDR3 sequence is 13 residues long. Trimming left V 8 bases short and J 0 bases short, with 11 bases between. The CDR3 sequence is CASATGPSYEQYF. The CDR3 DNA sequence: TGTGCCAGCGCGACGGGACCCTCCTACGAGCAGTACTTC.

The chain is built from TRBV19 and TRBJ2-7; 13 bases are a match to TRBD2. The CDR3 is 15 residues long. Germline V gene sequence: CDR1 LNHDA, CDR2 SQIVND (reference sequence). V lost 4 bases to trimming and J lost 4 bases; unmatched junction nucleotides: 4. CDR3 in amino acids: CASSNGLAGVYEQYF. CDR3 coding DNA: TGTGCCAGTAGTAACGGACTAGCGGGAGTTTACGAGCAGTACTTC. Together with reference TRBV19 and TRBJ2-7, the CDR3 gives the full variable domain: DGGITQSPKYLFRKEGQNVTLSCEQNLNHDAMYWYRQDPGQGLRLIYYSQIVNDFQKGDIAEGYSVSREKKESFPLTVTSAQKNPTAFYLCASSNGLAGVYEQYFGPGTRLTVT.

The chain links TRBV21-1 to TRBJ1-1; no check of the table's D call, TRBD1, against the DNA was made. TRBV21-1 is reported as a pseudogene. The CDR3 loop spans 14 amino acids. Here the CDR3 DNA reads TGTGCCAGCAGCACCGACAGGGAAGTCTCCGAAGCTTTCTTT. Encoded protein: CASSTDREVSEAFF.

This chain links TRBV27 with TRBJ2-3, with a weak D call TRBD2 (6 bases). CDR1 and CDR2 (germline): MNHEY, SMNVEV (reference sequence). This CDR3 has 14 residues. The germline V and J ends were trimmed by 1 base and 5 bases, with 10 bases remaining between them. This chain's CDR3 is CASSLLLAGDTQYF. The DNA of the CDR3 is TGTGCCAGCAGTTTATTACTAGCCGGAGATACGCAGTATTTT.

The chain is built from TRBV5-4 and TRBJ2-1; TRBD2 aligns across 7 bases. This CDR3 is built from 16 residues. Germline lookup yields CDR1 SGHNT and CDR2 YYREEE (reference sequence). V shed 0 bases and J 7 bases; nucleotides not matched to a gene: 10. The CDR3 loop is CASSLGRERTRNEQFF. In DNA form, the CDR3 reads TGTGCCAGCAGCTTGGGGCGGGAGAGGACGAGGAATGAGCAGTTCTTC.

The gene calls are TRBV7-6 and TRBJ2-7; TRBD1 is a possible D gene (6 bases). Looked up from germline, CDR1 is SGHVS and CDR2 is FNYEAQ. The CDR3 extends over 12 amino acids. V lost 0 bases, J lost 7 bases, and 7 bases lay in between. DNA of the CDR3: TGTGCCAGCAGCTTAGCGGGGACAGAGCAGTACTTC. The encoded protein is CASSLAGTEQYF.